Below are 29 T cell receptor beta chains sequenced from a single sample in a study of human T cells and chemical hapten exposure listed by TCRdb under 2021. The intended sense of this specimen's time point label: patch test 1, 2 weeks after DPC sensitization. The treatment or condition label, read with the paper, signifies: therapeutic diphenylcyclopropenone sensitization with weekly scalp DPC. The library was produced with RACE. The instrument given in TCRdb is NextSeq 500. TCRdb reworked the public reads: Q25 trimming with fastp, MiXCR clone assembly, productive beta chains retained. Each CDR3 protein appears once, grouped with its most common genes and DNA. A total of a few hundred thousand distinct CDR3 sequences appear in this sample, around 5% of them only once. The ten largest clonotypes hold roughly 2.4% of the sample. The sample in question was whole blood, obtained in connection with sensitization to the hapten diphenylcyclopropenone (DPC). These receptors came from a woman aged 45-59 years with alopecia areata. Some clones in this sample may be carry-over from other donors' samples.

The sample holds a few counts of this clonotype. The chain joins TRBV30 to TRBJ2-2, with D unresolved. V gave up 0 bases and J gave up 5 bases, with 10 bases separating them. CDR1 is GTSNPN, CDR2 SVGIG, per germline (reference sequence). CDR3 length equals 14 residues. The CDR3 DNA sequence: TGTGCCTGGAGTGTACAGCCCCGGACCGGGGAGCTGTTTTTT. Translation: CAWSVQPRTGELFF.

The V and J genes are TRBV29-1 and TRBJ2-3, with 15 bases that match TRBD2. CDR1 is SQVTM, CDR2 ANQGSEA, per germline. The CDR3 contains 15 residues. The V and J ends lost 6 bases and 5 bases, in that order; junction bases with no gene match: 6. Here the CDR3 reads CSVTGLAGGVDTQYF. The CDR3 DNA reads TGCAGCGTGACGGGACTAGCGGGAGGCGTAGATACGCAGTATTTT.

This clonotype appeared a few times. The rearrangement uses TRBV3-1 and TRBJ2-6; 7 positions agree with TRBD1. Germline assignment: CDR1 LGHDT and CDR2 YNNKEL (reference sequence). V gave up 1 base and J gave up 7 bases; unmatched junction bases: 10. The CDR3 consists of 17 residues. The CDR3 region is CASSQGETGTTANVLTF. The DNA of the CDR3 is TGTGCCAGCAGCCAAGGTGAGACAGGGACAACAGCCAACGTCCTGACTTTC.

The rearrangement links TRBV3-1 to TRBJ2-1, with a possible D match to TRBD1 (6 bases). Trimming took 4 bases from V and 8 from J, leaving 12 bases between them. Germline V gene sequence: CDR1 LGHDT, CDR2 YNNKEL (reference sequence). CDR3 length: 13 residues. CDR3 protein: CASSLGGGDEQFF. The CDR3 DNA is TGTGCCAGCAGCCTAGGGGGTGGAGATGAGCAGTTCTTC.

This clonotype has ten or more counts. This chain uses TRBV20-1 with TRBJ2-7, with 8 positions matching TRBD2. The germline gives CDR1 DFQATT, CDR2 SNEGSKA (reference sequence). J was trimmed by 4 bases and V by 6 bases; bases with no gene match: 5. The CDR3 loop spans 12 amino acids. The CDR3 region has the DNA TGCAGTGCGAGGACGGGAGGGTACGAGCAGTACTTC. Amino acid sequence: CSARTGGYEQYF.

The J gene is TRBJ2-2, the V gene TRBV2, with D tentatively TRBD2 (6 bases). The length of the CDR3 is 16 residues. V was cut by 6 bases and J by 6 bases, with 20 bases left in between. Germline V gene sequence: CDR1 SNHLY, CDR2 FYNNEI. The CDR3: CASRGPDFGGAGELFF. In nucleotides, the CDR3 is TGTGCCAGCAGGGGTCCGGACTTCGGAGGGGCCGGGGAGCTGTTTTTT.

This clonotype appeared many times. This chain joins TRBV12-3 or TRBV12-4 and TRBJ2-3, with 10 bases fitting TRBD1. The CDR3 runs to 15 residues. Germline trimming cut 3 bases from V and 1 base from J; bases unmatched to any gene: 1. The CDR3 coding sequence is TGTGCCAGCAGTTTCGGGACAGGGGGCACAGATACGCAGTATTTT. It encodes CASSFGTGGTDTQYF.

This sequence joins TRBV20-1 and TRBJ1-1, with a possible D match to TRBD1 (5 bases). V was cut by 6 bases and J by 3 bases, with 14 bases left in between. Germline assignment: CDR1 DFQATT and CDR2 SNEGSKA (reference sequence). CDR3 length: 13 amino acids. The CDR3 sequence: CSAALGGYTEAFF. CDR3 coding DNA: TGCAGTGCCGCGTTGGGGGGTTACACTGAAGCTTTCTTT.

The chain links TRBV6-1 to TRBJ1-6; tentative D call: TRBD1 (5 bases). V shed 1 base and J shed 0 bases, with 7 bases lying between them. Germline V CDR1 and CDR2: MNHNS, SASEGT. CDR3 length equals 16 residues. This CDR3 reads CASSEGRGSYNSPLHF. CDR3 DNA: TGTGCCAGCAGTGAAGGGAGGGGCTCCTATAATTCACCCCTCCACTTT.

This clonotype was seen a handful of times. The chain links TRBV29-1 to TRBJ2-3; TRBD2 might be the D (6 bases). V lost 4 bases and J 3 bases, leaving 11 bases between the germline ends. This CDR3 spans 13 amino acids. CDR1 and CDR2 from the germline V gene are SQVTM and ANQGSEA. The CDR3 nucleotides read TGCAGCGTTGCGTCTAGCGTGACAGATACGCAGTATTTT. This encodes CSVASSVTDTQYF.

This clonotype was seen more than once but under ten times. The chain employs TRBV7-7 and TRBJ2-5; TRBD1 is a possible D gene (6 bases). Germline V CDR1 and CDR2: SSHAT, FNYEAQ (reference sequence). The CDR3 loop spans 14 amino acids. V lost 5 bases, J lost 1 base, and 11 bases lay in between. CDR3 sequence (DNA): TGTGCCAGCAGCCCCGACAGGTTCCAAGAGACCCAGTACTTC. It specifies CASSPDRFQETQYF.

In its sample, this clonotype was seen many times. The rearrangement uses TRBV24-1 and TRBJ2-2; 13 bases match TRBD2. Germline V gene sequence: CDR1 KGHDR, CDR2 SFDVKD. The CDR3 runs to 23 residues. With 5 bases clipped from V and 2 bases from J, the junction kept 22 bases outside the gene matches. The CDR3 loop is CATSASWGLAGPSSGGNTGELFF. CDR3 in DNA: TGTGCCACCAGTGCCTCCTGGGGACTAGCGGGACCTTCATCCGGTGGTAACACCGGGGAGCTGTTTTTT.

This clonotype occurred many times. The V gene is TRBV4-1, the J gene TRBJ1-4, with no clear D. Trimming removed 4 bases at V and 7 bases at J, with 25 bases between. This CDR3 is built from 18 residues. Germline CDR1 reads MGHRA; CDR2 reads YSYEKL. The DNA of the CDR3 is TGCGCCAGCAGCCCACCACCTTTTAGACTCCAACGAGGTGAAAAACTGTTTTTT. Protein product: CASSPPPFRLQRGEKLFF.

In this sample, this clonotype turned up many times. The chain employs TRBV30 and TRBJ1-5; 8 bases are a match to TRBD1. Germline V CDR1 and CDR2: GTSNPN, SVGIG (reference sequence). V trimming: 0 bases; J trimming: 7 bases; junction bases outside the gene matches: 8. There are 15 residues in the CDR3. The CDR3 region is CAWSVGGTGLQPQHF. The CDR3 region has the DNA TGTGCCTGGAGTGTAGGGGGGACAGGACTCCAGCCCCAGCATTTT.

This clonotype was detected ten times or more. V and J are TRBV2 and TRBJ2-1; 11 bases align to TRBD2. CDR3 length: 13 residues. Germline CDR1 SNHLY, CDR2 FYNNEI. CDR3 nucleotide sequence: TGTGCTAAGTTAGCGGGGGGGCGTAATGAGCAGTTCTTC. This gives the protein CAKLAGGRNEQFF.

There are many counts of this clonotype. The chain employs TRBV28 and TRBJ2-1; unclear D gene. Looked up from germline, CDR1 is MDHEN and CDR2 is SYDVKM. The CDR3 runs 12 residues. Trimming stripped 6 bases from V and 5 bases from J, with 8 bases between. The CDR3 is CASSARHNEQFF. DNA of the CDR3: TGTGCCAGCAGCGCCCGGCACAATGAGCAGTTCTTC. The variable domain in full, completed from reference TRBV28 and TRBJ2-1, reads DVKVTQSSRYLVKRTGEKVFLECVQDMDHENMFWYRQDPGLGLRLIYFSYDVKMKEKGDIPEGYSVSREKKERFSLILESASTNQTSMYLCASSARHNEQFFGPGTRLTVL.

This clonotype has at least ten counts. This sequence joins TRBV19 and TRBJ2-1, with 7 nucleotides matching TRBD2. The V segment lost 4 bases and the J segment 1 base; nucleotides outside the gene matches: 7. This CDR3 region has 16 residues. The V gene's germline CDR1 is LNHDA and CDR2 SQIVND (reference sequence). The chain's CDR3 is CASSTSARGSYNEQFF. The CDR3 DNA sequence: TGTGCCAGTAGTACGTCAGCGCGGGGGTCCTACAATGAGCAGTTCTTC. The variable domain in full, with the rest retrieved from reference TRBV19 and TRBJ2-1, is DGGITQSPKYLFRKEGQNVTLSCEQNLNHDAMYWYRQDPGQGLRLIYYSQIVNDFQKGDIAEGYSVSREKKESFPLTVTSAQKNPTAFYLCASSTSARGSYNEQFFGPGTRLTVL.

The V gene is TRBV10-2, the J gene TRBJ1-5; 8 bases fit TRBD1. The CDR3 is 14 amino acids. The germline V gene encodes CDR1 WSHSY and CDR2 SAAADI. V lost 6 bases, J lost 2 bases, and 3 bases stayed unmatched. CDR3 coding DNA: TGCGCCAGCAGGGACAGGGCCGGCAATCAGCCCCAGCATTTT. It yields the protein CASRDRAGNQPQHF.

The chain joins TRBV6-5 to TRBJ1-1, with 10 bases identical to TRBD1. The CDR3 totals 16 residues. Unmatched junction bases numbered 10, after V lost 4 bases and J lost 5 bases. Germline lookup yields CDR1 MNHEY and CDR2 SVGAGI. The CDR3 loop reads CASSSPRTGGLTEAFF. The DNA of the CDR3 is TGTGCCAGCAGTTCCCCCCGGACAGGGGGTTTGACTGAAGCTTTCTTT.

The chain uses TRBV13 and TRBJ1-1; D not resolved. CDR3 length: 13 residues. Germline loops: CDR1 PRHDT, CDR2 FYEKMQ (reference sequence). V lost 5 bases and J 5 bases, leaving 12 bases between the germline ends. The DNA of the CDR3 is TGTGCCAGCAGCGGGTTAGGTGGAACTGAAGCTTTCTTT. Protein sequence: CASSGLGGTEAFF.

This clonotype was seen a handful of times. The genes are TRBV5-1 and TRBJ2-7, with D perhaps assigned TRBD1 or TRBD2 (5 bases each). V was pared by 4 bases and J by 5 bases, with 16 bases between. This CDR3 has 14 residues. Germline lookup yields CDR1 SGHRS and CDR2 YFSETQ. CDR3 nucleotides: TGCGCCAGCAGCCCCGACGGGGACGGGGACGAGCAGTACTTC. Its translation is CASSPDGDGDEQYF.

This clonotype was seen ten or more times. V usage is TRBV6-1 and J usage is TRBJ2-7; tentatively, D is TRBD2 (6 bases). Per germline, CDR1 MNHNS and CDR2 SASEGT. There are 12 residues in the CDR3. The V end lost 6 bases, the J end lost 7 bases, and 13 bases lay between the germline ends. The CDR3 nucleotides are TGTGCCAGCAGGCCACAGGCGGGAGAGCAGTACTTC. Protein product: CASRPQAGEQYF.

This clonotype was picked up a small number of times. The chain has TRBV2 and TRBJ2-3; a possible D gene is TRBD2 (6 bases). Germline V gene sequence: CDR1 SNHLY, CDR2 FYNNEI. Trimming pared 6 bases from V and 5 bases from J, leaving 12 bases between. The CDR3 totals 13 residues. CDR3 DNA: TGTGCCAGCAGCACATGGCGGGGAGATACGCAGTATTTT. Its translation is CASSTWRGDTQYF.

This clonotype has a count of ten or more. V gene TRBV6-2 or TRBV6-3 combines with J gene TRBJ2-1, with D perhaps TRBD1 (6 bases). This CDR3 contains 13 residues. V lost 4 bases, J lost 4 bases, and 8 bases lay in between. CDR1 is MNHEY and CDR2 is SVGEGT in the germline V gene. The CDR3 DNA follows: TGTGCCAGCAGTTGGGGGCAGTACAATGAGCAGTTCTTC. Residues: CASSWGQYNEQFF.

This clonotype was detected many times. This rearrangement joins TRBV20-1 to TRBJ1-2; no clear D gene. There are 12 residues in the CDR3. V lost 3 bases to trimming and J lost 8 bases, with 13 bases between them. The germline gives CDR1 DFQATT, CDR2 SNEGSKA (reference sequence). CDR3 DNA: TGCAGTGCTAGTGGGAACAGCGAGGGCTACACCTTC. Its protein is CSASGNSEGYTF.

This clonotype was counted a few times. V usage is TRBV20-1 and J usage is TRBJ2-1; maybe TRBD1 (5 bases). The CDR3 length is 12 residues. The germline V gene has CDR1 DFQATT and CDR2 SNEGSKA (reference sequence). Trimming took 6 bases from V and 8 from J, leaving 14 bases between them. In DNA, the CDR3 is TGCAGTGCCTCCCAGGGCACCGATGAGCAGTTCTTC. Protein sequence: CSASQGTDEQFF.

V and J are TRBV6-6 and TRBJ2-7; D is unresolved. Trimming pared 2 bases from V and 5 bases from J, leaving 10 bases between. Germline V gene data show CDR1 as MNHNY and CDR2 as SVGAGI (reference sequence). This CDR3 is 13 amino acids long. For the CDR3, the DNA is TGTGCCAGCAGTTACCTTCGGGCCCACGAGCAGTACTTC. Amino acids: CASSYLRAHEQYF.

This clonotype showed up many times. The chain joins TRBV27 to TRBJ2-6; TRBD2 aligns across 8 bases. The CDR3 is 15 residues long. CDR1 MNHEY and CDR2 SMNVEV come from the germline V gene (reference sequence). Trimming took 2 bases from V and 5 from J; bases not matched to a gene: 2. The chain's CDR3 is CASSLGGGWANVLTF. The CDR3 region has the DNA TGTGCCAGCAGTTTAGGCGGGGGGTGGGCCAACGTCCTGACTTTC. Full variable domain (remainder filled in from reference TRBV27 and TRBJ2-6): EAQVTQNPRYLITVTGKKLTVTCSQNMNHEYMSWYRQDPGLGLRQIYYSMNVEVTDKGDVPEGYKVSRKEKRNFPLILESPSPNQTSLYFCASSLGGGWANVLTFGAGSRLTVL.

This clonotype was observed many times. The chain uses TRBV7-3 and TRBJ1-5; perhaps TRBD1 as D (6 bases). Germline CDR1 SGHTA, CDR2 FQGTGA. The CDR3 runs to 14 residues. V was clipped by 5 bases and J by 1 base, with 9 bases between them. The CDR3 here is CASSPGVSNQPQHF. Written as DNA, the CDR3 is TGTGCCAGCAGCCCAGGGGTGAGCAATCAGCCCCAGCATTTT.